This TCR beta chain is from a study of cytomegalovirus exposure and HLA in healthy donors. On this clone itself: Its target is unknown.

Study-wide results and limits: Segments of the TCR beta V type were, in most cases, productive about 87% or about 30% of the time in an earlier analysis. Associated with cytomegalovirus, according to the listing, were fewer than 200 TCR beta chains.

PCR amplification relied on 60 Vbeta primers (plus 13 Jbeta primers). TCRdb's copy holds only in-frame clones and misses some; the assay was immunoSEQ multiplex PCR. The repertoire holds approximately 150,000 clones, approximately 72% seen once, with 1.1% to 1.5% in the top ten. CDR1 and CDR2 from the germline V gene are LGHNA and YNFKEQ. CDR3 length equals 16 residues. The chain uses TRBV4-2 and TRBJ2-5; 12 positions agree with TRBD2. The last part of the DNA fits TRBJ2-7 better; the J call may be wrong. The source of this sequence is a man aged 50-60 years in good health and CMV-seronegative. The sequenced sample was PBMCs. This CDR3 reads CASSQDKTSGGYEQYF. In DNA form, the CDR3 reads TGTGCCAGCAGCCAAGATAAGACTAGCGGGGGCTACGAGCAGTACTTC.